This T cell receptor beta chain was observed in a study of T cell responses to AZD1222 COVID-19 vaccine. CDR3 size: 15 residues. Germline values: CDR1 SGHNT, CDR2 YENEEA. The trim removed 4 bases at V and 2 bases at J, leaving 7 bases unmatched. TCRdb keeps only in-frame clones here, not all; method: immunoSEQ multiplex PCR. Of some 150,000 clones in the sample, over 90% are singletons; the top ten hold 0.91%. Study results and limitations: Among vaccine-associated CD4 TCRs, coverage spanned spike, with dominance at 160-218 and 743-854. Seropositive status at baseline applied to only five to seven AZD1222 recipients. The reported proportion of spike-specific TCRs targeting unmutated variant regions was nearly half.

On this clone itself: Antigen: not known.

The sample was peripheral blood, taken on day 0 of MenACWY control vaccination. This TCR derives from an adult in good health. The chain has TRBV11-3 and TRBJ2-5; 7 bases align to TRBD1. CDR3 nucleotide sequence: TGTGCCAGCAGCTCTGGGACAGTAAATCAAGAGACCCAGTACTTC. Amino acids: CASSSGTVNQETQYF.